The rows below give T cell receptor beta chains drawn from one sample of a study of Ad26.COV2.S vaccination and SARS-CoV-2 variants. Clones were read by immunoSEQ multiplex PCR, and TCRdb kept only the in-frame ones, dropping some. The table lists more than 350,000 clones, around 90% of them singletons. Sequenced material: peripheral blood, taken in a trial of Ad26.COV2.S vaccine versus placebo. Every receptor here comes from a person between 18 and 65 years old who received the Ad26.COV2.S COVID-19 vaccine or a placebo. Both conserved end residues are part of each CDR3. D genes are given only for firm matches. Clone size, where shown, is once, few, many, or a class for clones that have expanded.

>TRBJ2-3|TRBD2|TRBV5-4|-
CASSFRTSGTDTQYF
TGTGCCAGCAGCTTTAGGACTAGCGGCACAGATACGCAGTATTTT
>TRBJ2-5|TRBD2|TRBV6-5|-
CASSPLAGGQQTQYF
TGTGCCAGCAGTCCCCTGGCGGGAGGGCAGCAGACCCAGTACTTC
>TRBJ2-7|TRBD2|TRBV4-1|-
CASSQEASGSGEQYF
TGCGCCAGCAGCCAAGAGGCTAGCGGGAGCGGCGAGCAGTACTTC
>TRBJ1-6|-|TRBV7-3|-
CASSLLRNSPLHF
TGTGCCAGCAGCTTACTGAGGAATTCACCCCTCCACTTT
>TRBJ1-2|-|TRBV11-2|-
CASSSLRFDYGYTF
TGTGCCAGCAGCTCCCTTCGATTCGACTATGGCTACACCTTC
>TRBJ2-7|-|TRBV4-1|-
CASSQEAGRGEQYF
TGCGCCAGCAGCCAAGAAGCGGGCAGGGGCGAGCAGTACTTC
>TRBJ2-1|-|TRBV19|-
CASSIGGYEQFF
TGTGCCAGTAGTATTGGCGGGTATGAGCAGTTCTTC
>TRBJ1-5|-|TRBV2|few
CASSSGKNQPQHF
TGTGCCAGCAGTTCCGGGAAAAATCAGCCCCAGCATTTT
>TRBJ2-5|TRBD1|TRBV28|-
CASSPRGQVGQETQYF
TGTGCCAGCAGTCCCAGGGGACAGGTAGGCCAAGAGACCCAGTACTTC
>TRBJ2-5|-|TRBV5-5|-
CASSPTGPIQETQYF
TGTGCCAGCAGCCCCACCGGACCTATCCAAGAGACCCAGTACTTC
>TRBJ2-7|TRBD1|TRBV6-2/TRBV6-3|-
CAGSSPGQGAYEQYF
TGTGCCGGCAGTTCCCCGGGACAGGGAGCCTACGAGCAGTACTTC
>TRBJ2-5|TRBD1|TRBV28|-
CASSALPRQGKQETQYF
TGTGCCAGCAGTGCCCTACCTCGACAGGGCAAACAAGAGACCCAGTACTTC
>TRBJ1-2|TRBD1|TRBV6-5|-
CASSWTGTGSYGYTF
TGTGCCAGCAGTTGGACCGGGACAGGGAGTTATGGCTACACCTTC
>TRBJ1-1|-|TRBV5-1|-
CASRETPVSVTEAFF
TGCGCCAGCAGAGAAACCCCAGTAAGCGTTACTGAAGCTTTCTTT
>TRBJ2-5|-|TRBV6-1|-
CASSENGVEGETQYF
TGTGCCAGCAGTGAAAATGGGGTTGAGGGAGAGACCCAGTACTTC
>TRBJ2-1|TRBD2|TRBV7-9|-
CASSPVLAGGSSSYNEQFF
TGTGCCAGCAGCCCCGTCCTCGCGGGAGGCTCAAGCTCCTACAATGAGCAGTTCTTC
>TRBJ1-5|-|TRBV30|-
CAWSESGMSQPQHF
TGTGCCTGGAGTGAATCCGGAATGAGTCAGCCCCAGCATTTT
>TRBJ2-7|TRBD2|TRBV6-1|-
CASSDISGTIAYEQYF
TGTGCCAGCAGTGATATATCGGGGACTATCGCCTACGAGCAGTACTTC
>TRBJ2-1|-|TRBV12-2|once
CASRLSTVAEPSYNEQFF
TGTGCAAGTCGCTTAAGCACCGTAGCGGAACCCTCCTACAATGAGCAGTTCTTC
>TRBJ1-5|-|TRBV30|-
CAWSLGDNQPQHF
TGTGCCTGGAGTTTGGGGGACAATCAGCCCCAGCATTTT
>TRBJ2-7|TRBD2|TRBV2|-
CASLGTSESYEQYF
TGTGCCAGCCTAGGGACTAGCGAATCCTACGAGCAGTACTTC
>TRBJ1-6|TRBD1|TRBV19|few
CASSTDRAHSPLHF
TGTGCCAGTAGTACGGACAGGGCTCATTCACCCCTCCACTTT
>TRBJ1-1|-|TRBV19|-
CASSIVDPSNTEAFF
TGTGCCAGTAGTATAGTGGACCCGTCCAACACTGAAGCTTTCTTT
>TRBJ1-2|-|TRBV18|-
CASSPGTVDGYTF
TGTGCCAGCTCACCAGGTACAGTAGATGGCTACACCTTC
>TRBJ2-5|-|TRBV6-2/TRBV6-3|-
CASSYGRETQYF
TGTGCCAGCAGTTATGGGAGGGAGACCCAGTACTTC
>TRBJ2-7|-|TRBV6-2/TRBV6-3|once
CASSYSTLWSGGYEQYF
TGTGCCAGCAGTTACTCGACACTCTGGTCTGGGGGGTACGAGCAGTACTTC
>TRBJ1-2|TRBD1|TRBV7-2|-
CASSFATGGNYGYTF
TGTGCCAGCAGCTTCGCGACAGGGGGCAACTATGGCTACACCTTC
>TRBJ2-1|TRBD1|TRBV6-2/TRBV6-3|-
CASSTDRGIEQFF
TGTGCCAGCAGTACCGACAGGGGCATTGAGCAGTTCTTC
>TRBJ2-5|TRBD1|TRBV5-1|-
CASSLTGPQETQYF
TGCGCCAGCAGCCTGACAGGGCCCCAAGAGACCCAGTACTTC
>TRBJ2-3|-|TRBV5-1|-
CASSLAPSTDTQYF
TGCGCCAGCAGCTTAGCGCCTAGCACAGATACGCAGTATTTT
>TRBJ2-7|TRBD1|TRBV11-2|-
CASSLGQAIFYEQYF
TGTGCCAGCAGCCTTGGACAGGCGATCTTCTACGAGCAGTACTTC
>TRBJ2-1|-|TRBV19|-
CASSPGLPSYNEQFF
TGTGCCAGTAGTCCGGGACTGCCGTCCTACAATGAGCAGTTCTTC
>TRBJ2-7|TRBD2|TRBV7-8|-
CASSHRITSGIGEQYF
TGTGCCAGCAGCCACCGAATAACTAGCGGGATAGGCGAGCAGTACTTC
>TRBJ2-1|-|TRBV6-5|-
CASRPSSSYNEQFF
TGTGCCAGCAGACCCTCCAGCTCCTACAATGAGCAGTTCTTC
>TRBJ1-1|TRBD1|TRBV6-2/TRBV6-3|-
CASSYPRQGLNTEAFF
TGTGCCAGCAGTTACCCGAGACAGGGGTTGAACACTGAAGCTTTCTTT
>TRBJ2-7|-|TRBV6-1|few
CASSEPINLGYEQYF
TGTGCCAGCAGTGAACCCATAAACTTGGGTTACGAGCAGTACTTC
>TRBJ1-4|-|TRBV11-2|once
CASSASINEKLFF
TGTGCCAGCAGCGCCAGTATTAATGAAAAACTGTTTTTT
>TRBJ2-5|-|TRBV2|few
CARETAVGQETQYF
TGTGCCAGAGAGACAGCGGTGGGGCAAGAGACCCAGTACTTC
>TRBJ2-5|-|TRBV4-1|-
CASSQNDFQETQYF
TGCGCCAGCAGCCAAAACGATTTCCAAGAGACCCAGTACTTC
>TRBJ2-7|TRBD2|TRBV19|-
CATSAGLRYEQYF
TGTGCCACCTCAGCGGGACTCCGCTACGAGCAGTACTTC
>TRBJ1-1|TRBD1|TRBV4-3|-
CASSPRTGSTEAFF
TGCGCCAGCAGCCCTAGGACAGGGTCGACTGAAGCTTTCTTT
>TRBJ2-7|-|TRBV27|-
CASSRPSGEQYF
TGTGCCAGCAGTCGCCCCAGCGGCGAGCAGTACTTC
>TRBJ2-2|TRBD2|TRBV24-1|-
CATSDAGTSGSTGELFF
TGTGCCACCAGTGATGCGGGGACTAGCGGAAGCACCGGGGAGCTGTTTTTT
>TRBJ2-3|-|TRBV10-1|-
CASKGSLSTDTQYF
TGCGCCAGCAAGGGCAGCTTAAGCACAGATACGCAGTATTTT
>TRBJ2-7|-|TRBV28|-
CATWDYLAYEQYF
TGTGCCACCTGGGATTATCTTGCCTACGAGCAGTACTTC
>TRBJ2-1|TRBD2|TRBV2|-
CASNPGLAANEQFF
TGTGCCAGCAACCCGGGACTAGCGGCCAATGAGCAGTTCTTC